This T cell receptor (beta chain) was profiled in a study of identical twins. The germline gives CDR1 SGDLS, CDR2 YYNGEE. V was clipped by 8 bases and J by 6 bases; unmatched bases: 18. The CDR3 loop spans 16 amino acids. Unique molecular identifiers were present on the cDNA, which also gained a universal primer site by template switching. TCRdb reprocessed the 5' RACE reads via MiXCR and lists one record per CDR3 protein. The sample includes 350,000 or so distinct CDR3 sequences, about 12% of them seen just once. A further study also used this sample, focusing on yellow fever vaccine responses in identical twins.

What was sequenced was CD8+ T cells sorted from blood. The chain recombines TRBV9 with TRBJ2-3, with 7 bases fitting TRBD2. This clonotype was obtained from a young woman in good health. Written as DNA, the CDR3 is TGTGCCAGTGCTCCACTTCTAGCGGCCGAAGGGGATACGCAGTATTTT. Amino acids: CASAPLLAAEGDTQYF.